The clone carrying this T cell receptor beta chain was detected only a few times. The antigen remains unidentified. The sample belongs to a study of CD8+ T cells in alopecia areata. Treatment specified: oral pan-JAK inhibitor, 5-10 mg twice daily. PBMCs were stained for CD3, CD4 and CD8, and CD4+ and CD8+ T cells were sorted. Whole-study findings and limits: Sequenced scalp T cells also include alphabeta T cells resident in normal skin. Relative to mice, TCR sharing across patients was less clear, a difference possibly HLA-related.

Extracted from the samples, RNA was reverse transcribed into cDNA to serve as the sequencing template. Some clones are missing from TCRdb's copy, which holds only in-frame ones; the method was immunoSEQ multiplex PCR. Found here are about 190,000 clones, approximately 57% of them singletons; the top ten hold over 1%. V dropped 0 bases and J dropped 6 bases, with 12 bases sitting between them. Germline V lookup: CDR1 SGHTA, CDR2 FQGNSA. The CDR3 is 15 amino acids. The clonotype was recovered from a human donor with alopecia areata. Sequenced here: CD4+ T cells sorted from blood, sampled at week 24, from a patient treated with tofacitinib. The V and J genes are TRBV7-2 and TRBJ1-5; D is ambiguous. In DNA form, the CDR3 reads TGTGCCAGCAGCTTAGCGCTAGGGCCGGGTCAGCCCCAGCATTTT. Protein sequence: CASSLALGPGQPQHF.